This T cell receptor (beta chain) comes out of a study of T cell responses to AZD1222 COVID-19 vaccine. Concerning this clone: Its antigen is as yet unknown.

This CDR3 is 17 amino acids long. The germline CDR1 and CDR2 sequences are LGHDT and YNNKEL (reference sequence). Trimming removed 0 bases at V and 0 bases at J, with 13 bases between. Profiling relied on immunoSEQ multiplex PCR, and the TCRdb table lists in-frame clones only, not all of them. In the table there are about 100,000 clones, approximately 89% of which are singletons. Study-wide findings and caveats: Possibly, clonal diversity was underestimated; donors were largely white British and included more females.

The rearrangement joins TRBV3-1 (or the pseudogene TRBV3-2) to TRBJ2-3; D gene unclear. This TCR was recovered from an adult who received the AZD1222 COVID-19 vaccine. Sequenced here: peripheral blood, sampled 28 days after the second AZD1222 dose. The CDR3 is CASSQDCAGMSTDTQYF. CDR3 sequence (DNA): TGTGCCAGCAGCCAAGATTGTGCCGGAATGAGCACAGATACGCAGTATTTT.